This T cell receptor (beta chain) was captured by sequencing in a study of human T cells and chemical hapten exposure. Study-level information: Each week of the approximately 24-week study, patients had diphenylcyclopropenone applied to the scalp.

What the library attached to individual cDNA molecules were unique molecular identifiers. Using its own MiXCR run on the RACE reads, TCRdb lists one record per CDR3 protein. The sample carries fewer than 100,000 distinct CDR3 sequences, roughly 10% recorded once. The time point is: patch test 2, 6 weeks after DPC sensitization. Treatment described: therapeutic diphenylcyclopropenone sensitization with weekly scalp DPC. General study findings and limits: In the PT1 data, expanded TCR counts showed a positive correlation with patch test score.

The sample holds many counts of this clonotype. The antigen is not known. Deletions cut 5 bases from V and 7 bases from J, with 19 bases between. CDR1 SGHVS and CDR2 FNYEAQ come from the germline V gene. The CDR3 runs to 15 residues. The receptor's source is a young man with alopecia areata. Some clones in this sample may be carry-over from other donors' samples. The rearrangement joins TRBV7-6 to TRBJ2-3; D is perhaps TRBD1 (6 bases). The starting material was whole blood, obtained in connection with sensitization to the hapten diphenylcyclopropenone (DPC). This CDR3 is CASSPTRQVIHTQYF. CDR3 in DNA: TGTGCCAGCAGCCCTACGAGACAGGTTATACATACGCAGTATTTT.